This TCR beta chain was identified during a study of human T cells and chemical hapten exposure. TCRdb processed the RACE reads anew with MiXCR; each CDR3 protein has one entry. The table shows 110,000 to 150,000 distinct CDR3 sequences, with approximately 12% occurring only once. Notes on the study in general: TCRs exceeding 1 in 1000 frequency stayed unchanged with DPC sensitization.

Time point described: patch test 2, 6 weeks after DPC sensitization. Treatment noted: therapeutic diphenylcyclopropenone sensitization with weekly scalp DPC. Alopecia patients between 18 and 70 years old and suitable for DPC were used as donors. The CDR3 totals 14 residues. With 7 bases removed from V and 4 bases from J, the gap between germline ends came to 17 bases. Germline loops: CDR1 SQVTM, CDR2 ANQGSEA. Only a few counts were recorded for this clonotype. The antigen remains undetermined. The input for sequencing was whole blood, taken in connection with sensitization to the hapten diphenylcyclopropenone (DPC). The V gene is TRBV29-1, the J gene TRBJ2-1; weak D call: TRBD1 (5 bases). The receptor was isolated from a woman between 45 and 60 years old with alopecia areata. Some clones in this sample may be carry-over from other donors' samples. CDR3 nucleotides: TGCAGCGGGACCCCAGGACACCGGTACAATGAGCAGTTCTTC. Translation gives CSGTPGHRYNEQFF.